A single sample is the source of the 14 T cell receptor beta chains below, sequenced in a study of blood T cells in healthy people across ages. Through a sample-barcoded 5' primer and a J-beta primer mix, a second PCR was run for roughly 6 to 11 cycles. TCRdb ran MiXCR on the 5' RACE reads and lists one entry per CDR3 protein. The sample yields around 280,000 distinct CDR3 sequences, roughly 29% seen once. The sequencing sample was made of blood. All receptors come from a woman in her sixties or seventies in good health.

The J gene is TRBJ2-5, the V gene TRBV15; 9 bases are a match to TRBD1. The V and J ends lost 4 bases and 6 bases, in that order; junction bases with no gene match: 3. Germline CDR1 is LNHNV and CDR2 is YYDKDF (reference sequence). CDR3 size: 13 residues. DNA for the CDR3: TGTGCCACCAGCACACAGGGGGCTCAGACCCAGTACTTC. It is translated as CATSTQGAQTQYF.

This clonotype occurred a few times. This CDR3 is CASSLSPLRYQETQYF. CDR3 DNA sequence: TGTGCCAGCAGTTTAAGCCCTCTCCGGTACCAAGAGACCCAGTACTTC. V is TRBV27 and J is TRBJ2-5; D uncertain. The CDR3 consists of 16 residues. Germline V lookup: CDR1 MNHEY, CDR2 SMNVEV (reference sequence). Trimming took 2 bases from V and 0 from J, leaving 13 bases between them.

A few counts support this clonotype. The genes are TRBV20-1 and TRBJ1-2; 10 bases are a match to TRBD1. Trimming at V came to 6 bases and at J to 6 bases, leaving 10 bases not matched to a gene. From germline, CDR1 is DFQATT and CDR2 SNEGSKA (reference sequence). This CDR3 has 14 amino acids. The CDR3 bases are TGCAGTGCCGCCCTCGGACAGGGGGGAGATGGCTACACCTTC. This encodes CSAALGQGGDGYTF.

The chain combines TRBV9 with TRBJ2-7; unclear D gene. Germline CDR1 reads SGDLS; CDR2 reads YYNGEE. Trimming stripped 4 bases from V and 5 bases from J, with 13 bases between. The CDR3 contains 13 residues. The CDR3 is CASSPTVWDEQYF. Written as DNA, the CDR3 is TGTGCCAGCAGCCCCACCGTTTGGGACGAGCAGTACTTC.

The chain couples TRBV4-3 to TRBJ2-1; D unresolved. Germline assignment: CDR1 LGHNA and CDR2 YSLEER. CDR3 length: 15 amino acids. Trimming took 5 bases from V and 2 from J, leaving 13 bases between them. The CDR3 region has the DNA TGCGCCAGCAGCAAGAACGACCGAACCTACAATGAGCAGTTCTTC. Translated: CASSKNDRTYNEQFF.

This chain connects TRBV6-5 to TRBJ2-5; no clear D gene. CDR3 length: 14 amino acids. The germline V and J ends were trimmed by 0 bases and 3 bases, with 8 bases remaining between them. CDR1 and CDR2 from the germline V gene are MNHEY and SVGAGI. CDR3 in DNA: TGTGCCAGCAGTTACTCTGGGCAGGAAGAGACCCAGTACTTC. It encodes CASSYSGQEETQYF.

The chain carries TRBV29-1 and TRBJ2-5; 7 nucleotides agree with TRBD1. Near its end, the DNA agrees better with TRBJ2-1, so the J call may be wrong. Germline V lookup: CDR1 SQVTM, CDR2 ANQGSEA. The CDR3 covers 13 residues. The CDR3 protein is CSGDRAPYNEQFF. The CDR3 region has the DNA TGCAGCGGCGACAGGGCCCCCTACAATGAGCAGTTCTTC.

As for this clonotype: A junction end diverges from the germline sequence, so it may reflect a read error. The chain combines TRBV28 with TRBJ2-2; TRBD1 or TRBD2 may be the D gene (6 bases each). Per the germline V gene, CDR1 is MDHEN and CDR2 is SYDVKM. The CDR3 totals 15 residues. The chain's CDR3 is CASRASGGDTGERFF. The CDR3 DNA is TGTGCCAGCAGGGCCTCCGGCGGGGACACCGGGGAGCGGTTTTTT.

The genes are TRBV3-1 and TRBJ2-1; TRBD2 agrees at 9 bases. Unmatched junction bases numbered 13, after V lost 0 bases and J lost 7 bases. The germline V gene has CDR1 LGHDT and CDR2 YNNKEL (reference sequence). The CDR3 length is 18 residues. Here the CDR3 reads CASSQDPPTSGPLNEQFF. The CDR3 DNA is TGTGCCAGCAGCCAAGATCCTCCAACTAGCGGGCCTCTGAATGAGCAGTTCTTC.

The chain couples TRBV27 to TRBJ2-7; D is possibly TRBD2 (6 bases). Trimming shortened V by 1 base and J by 2 bases, and 9 bases separated the two germline ends. CDR3 size: 14 residues. Germline V CDR1 and CDR2: MNHEY, SMNVEV (reference sequence). The CDR3 DNA reads TGTGCCAGCAGTTTATGGGGAGGTACCTACGAGCAGTACTTC. Protein: CASSLWGGTYEQYF.

The chain recombines TRBV20-1 with TRBJ2-3; D not certain. Germline V gives CDR1 DFQATT, CDR2 SNEGSKA (reference sequence). V was trimmed by 0 bases and J by 7 bases, leaving 11 bases between them. The CDR3 loop spans 13 amino acids. CDR3 residues: CSARDSISHTQYF. In nucleotides, the CDR3 is TGCAGTGCTAGAGATTCTATATCGCATACGCAGTATTTT.

This sequence joins TRBV7-9 and TRBJ2-7; no clear D gene. This CDR3 spans 14 amino acids. The V gene lost 3 bases and the J gene lost 2 bases, with 11 bases spanning the gap. The germline V gene has CDR1 SEHNR and CDR2 FQNEAQ (reference sequence). The CDR3 region is CASSFPGGAYEQYF. As DNA, the CDR3 is TGTGCCAGCAGCTTCCCGGGCGGCGCCTACGAGCAGTACTTC.

The sample holds many counts of this clonotype. This chain joins TRBV3-1 and TRBJ2-5; D may be TRBD1 (6 bases). The DNA end is more similar to TRBJ2-7, so the J call may be wrong. This CDR3 has 17 amino acids. Germline-derived CDR1 and CDR2 are LGHDT and YNNKEL (reference sequence). The CDR3 bases are TGTGCCAGCAGCCAAGATAGGGGGATCCTAGTTGCCTACGAGCAGTACTTC. This translates into CASSQDRGILVAYEQYF.

This clonotype has a handful of counts. The rearrangement links TRBV24-1 to TRBJ1-2, with TRBD1 as a possible D gene (6 bases). Germline values: CDR1 KGHDR, CDR2 SFDVKD. V lost 4 bases to trimming and J lost 2 bases, with 10 bases between them. The CDR3 has 14 residues. CDR3 region: CATSDPDRNYGYTF. The CDR3 DNA reads TGTGCCACCAGTGACCCAGACAGGAACTATGGCTACACCTTC.